This record covers a single T cell receptor beta chain. In the original analysis: Reference gene primer amplification gave nucleated cell count estimates. Using immunoSEQ multiplex PCR, the repertoire was profiled, and TCRdb retains in-frame clones only, with some absent. V and J calls and clone size are given by that table; D and trimming were obtained from the DNA. Counted here are 80,000 to 100,000 clones, 82% occurring once; the ten biggest clones make up 11%. The data belong to a study of blood T cell repertoires in COVID-19. Overall study context: COVID-19 samples, acute and convalescent, were from the United States, Italy and Spain. T cells, B-cell-depleted T cells, or PBMCs supplied cDNA or gDNA.

The sample comprised peripheral blood. The TCR was taken from a man between 70 and 80 years old with active or convalescent COVID-19.

This chain's CDR3 is CASSYSSRANYGYTF. For the CDR3, the DNA is TGTGCCAGCAGTTACTCGTCAAGAGCTAACTATGGCTACACCTTC. This chain joins TRBV6-5 and TRBJ1-2, with D unclear. The CDR3 is 15 residues long. The germline V gene encodes CDR1 MNHEY and CDR2 SVGAGI. V dropped 0 bases and J dropped 0 bases, with 8 bases sitting between them.